The 3 T cell receptor beta chains below were found in one sample sequenced in a study of beta chain features in type 1 diabetes. Sequencing targeted expressed TCRB transcripts, as all isolated RNA had been reverse transcribed. Produced via immunoSEQ multiplex PCR; TCRdb's table is partial and in-frame only. Of 150,000 to 170,000 clones listed, 8.1% are singletons. Sequencing input: central memory CD4+ T cells from blood. The receptors shown here come from a man aged 18 to 29 in good health.

This clone showed up just a few times. V usage is TRBV6-5 and J usage is TRBJ2-2; no firm D call. The CDR3 is 14 amino acids. Germline assignment: CDR1 MNHEY and CDR2 SVGAGI. The V end lost 6 bases, the J end lost 5 bases, and 13 bases lay between the germline ends. CDR3 nucleotides: TGTGCCAGCAGCCCCGCTTCTCAGACCGGGGAGCTGTTTTTT. This translates into CASSPASQTGELFF.

The CDR3 sequence is CASSPKGQGTAEAFF. CDR3 sequence (DNA): TGTGCCAGCAGTCCAAAAGGACAGGGGACTGCTGAAGCTTTCTTT. This rearrangement joins TRBV28 to TRBJ1-1; 9 bases are shared with TRBD1. The J segment lost 6 bases and the V segment lost 5 bases, leaving 10 bases of the junction unmatched. Germline lookup yields CDR1 MDHEN and CDR2 SYDVKM. The CDR3 contains 15 residues.

This clone came up a few times. The CDR3: CASSVSGTSSYEQYF. As DNA, the CDR3 is TGTGCCAGCAGCGTAAGCGGGACCAGCTCCTACGAGCAGTACTTC. The V gene is TRBV9, the J gene TRBJ2-5; 7 positions match TRBD2. The last part of the DNA fits TRBJ2-7 better; the J call may be wrong. Germline V gene sequence: CDR1 SGDLS, CDR2 YYNGEE. This CDR3 is 15 amino acids long.